The entry below gives a single TCR beta chain sequence along with its context. Template material for amplifying TCR beta CDR3 regions consisted of RNA transcripts. First-round RT-PCR of the TCR CDR3 relied on the HTBI primer set. TCRdb reprocessed the multiplex PCR reads with MiXCR, giving one entry per CDR3 protein. The table shows approximately 610,000 distinct CDR3 sequences, with 16% occurring only once. Germline CDR1 MNHGY, CDR2 SVAAGI. The CDR3 has 15 residues. V gave up 4 bases and J gave up 7 bases, with 14 bases separating them. Cells are PBMCs isolated from about 10 ml of fresh blood. These data originate in a study of T cells in Graves' hyperthyroidism and ophthalmopathy.

Specimen: blood. The TCR comes from a woman between 18 and 30 years old with Graves' hyperthyroidism. This chain uses TRBV6-9 with TRBJ1-6, with D perhaps TRBD1 (5 bases). The CDR3 DNA is TGTGCCAGCAGTTCCATGGCCAGGGTGAATTCACCCCTCCACTTT. Translated: CASSSMARVNSPLHF.